Only a few counts were recorded for the clone carrying this T cell receptor beta chain. Its antigen remains unidentified. TCRdb recomputed calls from the reads with MiXCR, one row per CDR3 protein. Of around 550,000 distinct CDR3 sequences listed, 26% are singletons. This entry is derived from a study of T cell repertoires in cytomegalovirus infection. Study background: Both a matching HLA type and CMV infection were indicated by public TCR beta signatures. General study points: The study found HLA-C-restricted CMV-specific TCR beta clonotypes dominating the ex vivo response. Frequencies of public TCR beta families were cumulated, and this identified carriers of CMV plus the relevant HLA.

CDR3 length: 16 amino acids. V shed 3 bases and J shed 1 base, with 15 bases lying between them. Looked up from germline, CDR1 is SGHRS and CDR2 is YFSETQ. This TCR was recovered from a human donor in good health (CMV status not recorded). Some clones in this sample may be carry-over from other donors' samples. The V and J genes are TRBV5-1 and TRBJ2-3; D is possibly TRBD2 (6 bases). Input material: PBMCs. The CDR3 loop reads CASSSVVGTRTDTQYF. For the CDR3, the DNA is TGCGCCAGCAGCTCGGTCGTCGGGACTCGCACAGATACGCAGTATTTT.